This T cell receptor (beta chain) was retrieved from a study of OX40 agonist ivuxolimab in advanced cancers. TCRdb's copy holds only in-frame clones and misses some; the assay was immunoSEQ multiplex PCR. The sample holds 100,000 to 150,000 clones, 93% seen once. Germline V CDR1 and CDR2: SGDLS, YYNGEE. Trimming cost V 1 base and J 1 base, with 11 bases left between them. This CDR3 is built from 15 residues. As concerns this clone: Its antigen is still unknown.

Study results and caveats: Doses of 0.1 to 3.0 mg/kg were accompanied by clonal expansion of CD4+ and CD8+ blood T cells by week 6.

The TCR sequence derives from an adult with an advanced solid tumor such as melanoma, head and neck, liver or kidney cancer. The sequenced sample was CD4+ or CD8+ T cells sorted from blood, obtained in a trial of the OX40 agonist ivuxolimab. The chain uses TRBV9 and TRBJ1-1; D is undetermined. The CDR3 DNA reads TGTGCCAGCAGCGTAAATGAGGCTTCGAACACTGAAGCTTTCTTT. Amino acids: CASSVNEASNTEAFF. The full variable domain, rest sourced from reference TRBV9 and TRBJ1-1, is DSGVTQTPKHLITATGQRVTLRCSPRSGDLSVYWYQQSLDQGLQFLIQYYNGEERAKGNILERFSAQQFPDLHSELNLSSLELGDSALYFCASSVNEASNTEAFFGQGTRLTVV.